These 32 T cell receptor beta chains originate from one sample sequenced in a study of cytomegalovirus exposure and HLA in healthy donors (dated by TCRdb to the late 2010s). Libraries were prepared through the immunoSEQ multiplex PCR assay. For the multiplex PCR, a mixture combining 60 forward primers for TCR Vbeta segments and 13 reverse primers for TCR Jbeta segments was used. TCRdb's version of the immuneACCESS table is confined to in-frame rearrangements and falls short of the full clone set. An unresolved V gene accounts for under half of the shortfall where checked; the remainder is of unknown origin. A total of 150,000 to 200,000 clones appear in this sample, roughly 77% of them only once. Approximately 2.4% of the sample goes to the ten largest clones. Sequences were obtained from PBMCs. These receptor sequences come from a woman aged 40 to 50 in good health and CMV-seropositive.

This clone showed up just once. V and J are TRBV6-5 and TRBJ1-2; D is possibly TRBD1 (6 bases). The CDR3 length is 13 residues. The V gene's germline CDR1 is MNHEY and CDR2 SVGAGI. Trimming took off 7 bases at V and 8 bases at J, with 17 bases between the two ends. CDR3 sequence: CASKTGQVRGYTF. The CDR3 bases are TGTGCCAGCAAAACGGGACAAGTGCGCGGCTACACCTTC.

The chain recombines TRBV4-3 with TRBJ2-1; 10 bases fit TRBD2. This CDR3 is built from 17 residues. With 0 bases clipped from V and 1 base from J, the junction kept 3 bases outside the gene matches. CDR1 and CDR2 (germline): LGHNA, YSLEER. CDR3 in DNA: TGCGCCAGCAGCCAAGATGTGACTAGCGGGTCCTACAATGAGCAGTTCTTC. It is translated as CASSQDVTSGSYNEQFF.

CDR3 DNA sequence: TGCAGCGTTCTCACAGGGTCCGAAGAGACCCAGTACTTC. It yields the protein CSVLTGSEETQYF. The rearrangement uses TRBV29-1 and TRBJ2-5; tentatively, D is TRBD1 (6 bases). CDR1 is SQVTM and CDR2 is ANQGSEA in the germline V gene. The CDR3 is 13 amino acids. Trimming took off 5 bases at V and 3 bases at J, with 13 bases between the two ends.

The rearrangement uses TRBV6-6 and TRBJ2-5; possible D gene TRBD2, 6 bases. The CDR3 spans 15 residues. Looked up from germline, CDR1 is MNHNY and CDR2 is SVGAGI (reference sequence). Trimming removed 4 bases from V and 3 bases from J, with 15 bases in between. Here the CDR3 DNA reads TGTGCCAGCAGTTTCGCGGGGCCAGGAGAAGAGACCCAGTACTTC. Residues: CASSFAGPGEETQYF.

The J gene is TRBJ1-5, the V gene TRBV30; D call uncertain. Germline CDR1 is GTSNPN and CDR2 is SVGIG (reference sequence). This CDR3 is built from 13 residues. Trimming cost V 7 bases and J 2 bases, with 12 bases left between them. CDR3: CAFSGRGNQPQHF. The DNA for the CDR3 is TGTGCCTTCTCGGGGAGGGGCAATCAGCCCCAGCATTTT.

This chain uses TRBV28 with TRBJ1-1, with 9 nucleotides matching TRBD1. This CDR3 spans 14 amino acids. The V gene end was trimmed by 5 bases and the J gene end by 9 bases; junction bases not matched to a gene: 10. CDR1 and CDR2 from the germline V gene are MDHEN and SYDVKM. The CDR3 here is CASSVPGTGYQAFF. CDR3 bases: TGTGCCAGCAGTGTCCCGGGGACAGGGTATCAAGCTTTCTTT.

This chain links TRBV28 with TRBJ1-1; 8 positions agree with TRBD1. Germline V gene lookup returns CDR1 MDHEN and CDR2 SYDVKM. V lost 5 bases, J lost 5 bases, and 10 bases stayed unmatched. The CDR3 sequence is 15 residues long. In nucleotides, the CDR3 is TGTGCCAGCAGTGGTCAAGGACAGGGAAGGACTGAAGCTTTCTTT. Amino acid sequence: CASSGQGQGRTEAFF.

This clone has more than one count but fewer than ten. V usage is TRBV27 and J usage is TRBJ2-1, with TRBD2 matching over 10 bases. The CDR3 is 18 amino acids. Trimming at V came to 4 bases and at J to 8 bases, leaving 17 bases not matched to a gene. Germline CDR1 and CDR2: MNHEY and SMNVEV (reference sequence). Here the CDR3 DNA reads TGTGCCAGCAGTTCGATATTATGGGCTAGCGGGGGAAGCCATGAGCAGTTCTTC. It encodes CASSSILWASGGSHEQFF.

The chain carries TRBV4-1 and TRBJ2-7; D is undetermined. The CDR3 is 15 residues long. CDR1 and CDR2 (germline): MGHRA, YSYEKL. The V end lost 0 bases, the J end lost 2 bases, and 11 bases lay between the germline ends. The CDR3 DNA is TGCGCCAGCAGCCAAGACGGAAACAGACCCTACGAGCAGTACTTC. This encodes CASSQDGNRPYEQYF.

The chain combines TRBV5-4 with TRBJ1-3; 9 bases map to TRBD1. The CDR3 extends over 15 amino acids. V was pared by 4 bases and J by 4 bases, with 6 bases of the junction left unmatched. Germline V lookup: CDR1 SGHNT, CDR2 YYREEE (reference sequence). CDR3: CASSRGQGVGNTIYF. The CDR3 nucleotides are TGTGCCAGCAGCCGGGGACAGGGAGTAGGAAACACCATATATTTT.

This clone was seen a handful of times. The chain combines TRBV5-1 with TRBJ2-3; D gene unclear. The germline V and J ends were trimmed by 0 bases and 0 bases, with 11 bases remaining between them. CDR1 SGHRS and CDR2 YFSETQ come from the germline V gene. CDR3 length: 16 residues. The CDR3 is CASSLGAGFSTDTQYF. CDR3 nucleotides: TGCGCCAGCAGCTTGGGGGCAGGATTTAGCACAGATACGCAGTATTTT. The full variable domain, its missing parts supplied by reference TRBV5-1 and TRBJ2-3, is KAGVTQTPRYLIKTRGQQVTLSCSPISGHRSVSWYQQTPGQGLQFLFEYFSETQRNKGNFPGRFSGRQFSNSRSEMNVSTLELGDSALYLCASSLGAGFSTDTQYFGPGTRLTVL.

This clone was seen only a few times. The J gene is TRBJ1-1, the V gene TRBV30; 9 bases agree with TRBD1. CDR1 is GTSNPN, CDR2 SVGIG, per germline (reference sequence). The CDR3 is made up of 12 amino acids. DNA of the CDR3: TGTGCTCGGGGACAGGGAGGAACTGAAGCTTTCTTT. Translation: CARGQGGTEAFF.

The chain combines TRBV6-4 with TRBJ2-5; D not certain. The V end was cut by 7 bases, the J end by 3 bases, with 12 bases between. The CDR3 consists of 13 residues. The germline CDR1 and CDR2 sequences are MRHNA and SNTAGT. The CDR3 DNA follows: TGTGCCAGCATCCCACGCGGAGAAGAGACCCAGTACTTC. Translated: CASIPRGEETQYF.

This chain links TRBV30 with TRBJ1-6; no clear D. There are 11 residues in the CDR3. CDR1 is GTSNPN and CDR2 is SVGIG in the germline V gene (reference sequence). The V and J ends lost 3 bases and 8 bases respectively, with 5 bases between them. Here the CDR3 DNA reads TGTGCCTGGAGGGCGGATTCACCCCTCCACTTT. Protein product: CAWRADSPLHF.

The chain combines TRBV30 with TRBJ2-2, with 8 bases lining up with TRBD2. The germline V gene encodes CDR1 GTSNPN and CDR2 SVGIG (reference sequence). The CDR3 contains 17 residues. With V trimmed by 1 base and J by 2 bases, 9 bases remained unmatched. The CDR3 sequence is CAWSAGLVGSNTGELFF. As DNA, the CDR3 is TGTGCCTGGAGTGCGGGACTAGTCGGATCCAACACCGGGGAGCTGTTTTTT.

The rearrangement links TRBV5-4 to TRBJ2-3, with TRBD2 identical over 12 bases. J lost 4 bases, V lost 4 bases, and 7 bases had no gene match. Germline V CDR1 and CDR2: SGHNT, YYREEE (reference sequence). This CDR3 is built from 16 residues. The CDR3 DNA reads TGTGCCAGCAGCATCCGACTAGCGGGAGCATCAGATACGCAGTATTTT. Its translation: CASSIRLAGASDTQYF. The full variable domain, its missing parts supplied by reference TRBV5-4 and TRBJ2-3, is ETGVTQSPTHLIKTRGQQVTLRCSSQSGHNTVSWYQQALGQGPQFIFQYYREEENGRGNFPPRFSGLQFPNYSSELNVNALELDDSALYLCASSIRLAGASDTQYFGPGTRLTVL.

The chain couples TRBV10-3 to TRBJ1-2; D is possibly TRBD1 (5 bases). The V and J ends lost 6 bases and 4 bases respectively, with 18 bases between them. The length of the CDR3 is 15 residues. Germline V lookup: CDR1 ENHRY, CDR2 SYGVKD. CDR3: CAIRDGGRGRYGYTF. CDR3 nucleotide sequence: TGTGCCATCAGGGATGGAGGGAGGGGCCGCTATGGCTACACCTTC.

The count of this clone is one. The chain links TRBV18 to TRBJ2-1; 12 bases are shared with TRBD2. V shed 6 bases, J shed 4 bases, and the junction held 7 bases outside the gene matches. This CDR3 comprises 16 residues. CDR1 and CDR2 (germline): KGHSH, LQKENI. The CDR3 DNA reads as TGTGCCAGCTCTCCAACTAGCGGGGGGATTTACAATGAGCAGTTCTTC. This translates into CASSPTSGGIYNEQFF.

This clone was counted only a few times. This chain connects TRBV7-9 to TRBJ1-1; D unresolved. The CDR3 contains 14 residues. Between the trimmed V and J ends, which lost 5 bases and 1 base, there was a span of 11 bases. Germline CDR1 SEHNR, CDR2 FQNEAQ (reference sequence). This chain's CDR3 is CASSTRQPNTEAFF. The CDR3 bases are TGTGCCAGCAGCACCCGACAACCGAACACTGAAGCTTTCTTT.

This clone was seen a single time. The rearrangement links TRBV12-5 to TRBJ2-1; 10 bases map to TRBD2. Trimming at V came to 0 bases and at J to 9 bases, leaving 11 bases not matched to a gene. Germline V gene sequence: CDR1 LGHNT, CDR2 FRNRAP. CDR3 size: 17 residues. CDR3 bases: TGTGCTAGTGGTTTGGTACTCCGAGCGGGGGGGCCCATTGAGCAGTTCTTC. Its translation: CASGLVLRAGGPIEQFF.

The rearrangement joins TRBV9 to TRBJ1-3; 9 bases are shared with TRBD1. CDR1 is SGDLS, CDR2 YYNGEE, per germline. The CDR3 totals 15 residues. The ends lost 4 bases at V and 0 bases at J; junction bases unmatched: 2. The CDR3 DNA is TGTGCCAGCAGCATACAGGGGGCCTCTGGAAACACCATATATTTT. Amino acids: CASSIQGASGNTIYF.

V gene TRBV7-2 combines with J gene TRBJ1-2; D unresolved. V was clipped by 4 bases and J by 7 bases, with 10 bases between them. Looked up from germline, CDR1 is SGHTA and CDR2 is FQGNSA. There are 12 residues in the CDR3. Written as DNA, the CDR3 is TGTGCCAGCAGCTCGACTACCGTTGGCTACACCTTC. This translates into CASSSTTVGYTF.

The DNA for the CDR3 is TGTGCCAGCAGTTACGGGGCTAGCGGGGGGGCCTACGAGCAGTACTTC. Translated: CASSYGASGGAYEQYF. The chain uses TRBV6-5 and TRBJ2-7; TRBD2 agrees at 12 bases. CDR3 length: 16 amino acids. The J segment lost 2 bases and the V segment lost 2 bases, leaving 4 bases of the junction unmatched. CDR1 is MNHEY and CDR2 is SVGAGI in the germline V gene.

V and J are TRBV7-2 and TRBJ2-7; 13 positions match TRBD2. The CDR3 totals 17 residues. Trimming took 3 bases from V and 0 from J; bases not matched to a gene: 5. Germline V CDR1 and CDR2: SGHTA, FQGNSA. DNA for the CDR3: TGTGCCAGCAGCTTTGGGGGACTAGCGGGGAACTCCTACGAGCAGTACTTC. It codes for CASSFGGLAGNSYEQYF.

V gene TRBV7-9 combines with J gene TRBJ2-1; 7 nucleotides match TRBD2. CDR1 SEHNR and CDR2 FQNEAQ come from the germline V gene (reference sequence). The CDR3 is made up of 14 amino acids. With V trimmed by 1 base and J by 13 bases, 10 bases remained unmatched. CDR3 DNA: TGTGCCAGCAGCTTAGACGGGGCGGGGGATTTCCAGTTCTTC. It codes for CASSLDGAGDFQFF.

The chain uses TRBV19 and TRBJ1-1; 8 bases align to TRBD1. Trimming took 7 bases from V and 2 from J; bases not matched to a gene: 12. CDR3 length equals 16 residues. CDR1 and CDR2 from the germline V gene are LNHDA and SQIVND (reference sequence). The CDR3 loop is CASTPSGQGGNTEAFF. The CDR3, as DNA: TGTGCCAGTACCCCGAGTGGACAGGGAGGCAACACTGAAGCTTTCTTT.

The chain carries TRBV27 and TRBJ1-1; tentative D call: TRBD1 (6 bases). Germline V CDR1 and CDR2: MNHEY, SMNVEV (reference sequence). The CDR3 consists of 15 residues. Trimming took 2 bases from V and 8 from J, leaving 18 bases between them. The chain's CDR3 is CASSLGDTRTTEAFF. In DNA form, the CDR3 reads TGTGCCAGCAGTTTAGGGGACACCAGAACGACGGAAGCTTTCTTT.

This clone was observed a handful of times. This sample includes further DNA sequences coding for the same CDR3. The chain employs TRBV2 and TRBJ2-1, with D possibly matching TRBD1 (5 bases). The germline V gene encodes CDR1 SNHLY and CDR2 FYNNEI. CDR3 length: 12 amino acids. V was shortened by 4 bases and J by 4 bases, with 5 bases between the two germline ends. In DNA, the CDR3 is TGTGCCAGCAGTGGACAGTACAATGAGCAGTTCTTC. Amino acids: CASSGQYNEQFF.

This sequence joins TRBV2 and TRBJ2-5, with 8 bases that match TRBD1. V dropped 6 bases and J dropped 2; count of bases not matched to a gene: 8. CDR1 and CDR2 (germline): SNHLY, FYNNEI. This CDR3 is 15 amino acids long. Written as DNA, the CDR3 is TGTGCCAGCAGAGCCGCGGGGACAGGACAAGAGACCCAGTACTTC. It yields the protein CASRAAGTGQETQYF.

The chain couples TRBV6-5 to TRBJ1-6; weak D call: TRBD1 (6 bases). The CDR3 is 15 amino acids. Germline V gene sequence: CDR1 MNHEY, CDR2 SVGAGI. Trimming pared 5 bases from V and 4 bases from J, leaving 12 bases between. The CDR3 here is CASSLGQMYNSPLHF. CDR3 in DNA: TGTGCCAGCAGTCTCGGACAGATGTATAATTCACCCCTCCACTTT.

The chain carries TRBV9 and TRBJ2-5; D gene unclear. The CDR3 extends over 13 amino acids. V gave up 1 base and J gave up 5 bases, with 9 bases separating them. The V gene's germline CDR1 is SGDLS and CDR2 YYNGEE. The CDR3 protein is CASSVLPRETQYF. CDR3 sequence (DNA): TGTGCCAGCAGCGTATTACCGAGGGAGACCCAGTACTTC.

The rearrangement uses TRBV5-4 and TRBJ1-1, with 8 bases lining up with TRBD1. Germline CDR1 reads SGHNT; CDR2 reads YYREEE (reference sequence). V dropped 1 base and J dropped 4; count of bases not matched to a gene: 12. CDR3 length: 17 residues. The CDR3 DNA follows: TGTGCCAGCAGCTTGAGGCAGGGGGCGAACGAGGTCACTGAAGCTTTCTTT. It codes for CASSLRQGANEVTEAFF.